The next 24 T cell receptor beta chains were all read from a single sample in a study of T cells in Graves' hyperthyroidism and ophthalmopathy. RNA transcripts served as the template for amplifying TCR beta CDR3 regions. The HTBI primer set served for first-round RT-PCR of the TCR CDR3. TCRdb called the multiplex PCR reads again in MiXCR, with one record for every CDR3 protein. The sample has 400,000 to 600,000 distinct CDR3 sequences; roughly 20% are singletons. The sequenced material came from blood. Receptor source: a man younger than 35 with Graves' hyperthyroidism.

There are many counts of this clonotype. The J gene is TRBJ2-5, the V gene TRBV29-1; 8 nucleotides align to TRBD1. This CDR3 is 12 amino acids long. V gave up 7 bases and J gave up 5 bases; unmatched junction bases: 6. Germline V gene lookup returns CDR1 SQVTM and CDR2 ANQGSEA. The CDR3 sequence is CSAATGVETQYF. The CDR3 DNA is TGCAGCGCTGCGACAGGGGTTGAGACCCAGTACTTC.

There are many counts of this clonotype. The gene calls are TRBV7-9 and TRBJ2-7; D perhaps matches TRBD1 (6 bases). Trimming removed 5 bases at V and 5 bases at J, with 7 bases between. From germline, CDR1 is SEHNR and CDR2 FQNEAQ (reference sequence). This CDR3 spans 11 amino acids. CDR3 nucleotide sequence: TGTGCCAGCAGCCACAGGGACGAGCAGTACTTC. Its translation: CASSHRDEQYF.

This CDR3 reads CASSDRVGTEAFF. DNA for the CDR3: TGTGCCAGCAGCGACAGGGTCGGCACTGAAGCTTTCTTT. This rearrangement joins TRBV11-1 to TRBJ1-1; 7 nucleotides agree with TRBD1. Germline values: CDR1 SGHAT, CDR2 FQDESV (reference sequence). Trimming at V came to 5 bases and at J to 4 bases, leaving 4 bases not matched to a gene. There are 13 residues in the CDR3.

The sample holds many counts of this clonotype. The genes are TRBV28 and TRBJ1-2; weak D call: TRBD1 (5 bases). Trimming left V 2 bases short and J 4 bases short, with 17 bases between. Germline CDR1 reads MDHEN; CDR2 reads SYDVKM. The CDR3 has 16 amino acids. CDR3: CASSLPSERGTYGYTF. The CDR3 bases are TGTGCCAGCAGTTTACCCTCTGAGAGGGGAACCTATGGCTACACCTTC.

This chain links TRBV6-1 with TRBJ1-1, with a weak D call TRBD1 (5 bases). The CDR3 consists of 14 residues. V lost 7 bases to trimming and J lost 5 bases, with 17 bases between them. The germline V gene has CDR1 MNHNS and CDR2 SASEGT. The CDR3 DNA reads TGTGCCAGCACCCCAACGGATCGGGGGACTGAAGCTTTCTTT. It encodes CASTPTDRGTEAFF.

This clonotype was seen repeatedly, ten times or more. V is TRBV20-1 and J is TRBJ1-1; 7 bases line up with TRBD1. Germline V gives CDR1 DFQATT, CDR2 SNEGSKA (reference sequence). The CDR3 totals 14 residues. V shed 0 bases and J 3 bases; nucleotides not matched to a gene: 4. The CDR3 region is CSARDTGQYTEAFF. The CDR3, as DNA: TGCAGTGCTAGAGATACGGGACAGTACACTGAAGCTTTCTTT.

This clonotype occurred a few times. A read error may account for a junction end that differs from germline. V usage is TRBV12-3 or TRBV12-4 and J usage is TRBJ1-1, with D perhaps matching TRBD1 (6 bases). The CDR3 consists of 13 residues. The CDR3 DNA is TGTGCCAGCAGTTTCGACAGGTACACTGATGCTTTCTTT. The encoded protein is CASSFDRYTDAFF.

The table lists this clonotype with a few counts. The chain employs TRBV12-3 or TRBV12-4 and TRBJ2-7; D ambiguous. The CDR3 spans 14 residues. Trimming took 4 bases from V and 0 from J, leaving 10 bases between them. The DNA of the CDR3 is TGTGCCAGCAGTTCAAGTTACAACTCCTACGAGCAGTACTTC. The encoded protein is CASSSSYNSYEQYF.

The chain combines TRBV30 with TRBJ1-1, with D possibly being TRBD1 (5 bases). From germline, CDR1 is GTSNPN and CDR2 SVGIG (reference sequence). V lost 1 base, J lost 4 bases, and 10 bases lay in between. This CDR3 comprises 13 residues. As DNA, the CDR3 is TGTGCCTGGAGTGAAGGGGATGGCACTGAAGCTTTCTTT. Its protein is CAWSEGDGTEAFF.

There are many counts of this clonotype. The chain couples TRBV28 to TRBJ2-7, with D possibly TRBD2 on 5 matching bases. This CDR3 has 15 residues. The V and J ends lost 7 bases and 4 bases respectively, with 20 bases between them. Germline CDR1 MDHEN, CDR2 SYDVKM. The DNA of the CDR3 is TGTGCCAGCATCGGAGCCGGGGTCTTGGTTTACGAGCAGTACTTC. This encodes CASIGAGVLVYEQYF.

This clonotype was detected ten times or more. The chain is built from TRBV13 and TRBJ2-7; the match to TRBD1 covers 7 bases. Trimming at V came to 2 bases and at J to 4 bases, leaving 5 bases not matched to a gene. The CDR3 covers 14 residues. Germline assignment: CDR1 PRHDT and CDR2 FYEKMQ (reference sequence). CDR3 DNA: TGTGCCAGCAGCTTATCGAGGGGGCGGTACGAGCAGTACTTC. Translated: CASSLSRGRYEQYF.

This clonotype has more than one count but fewer than ten. The CDR3 sequence is CASSPPGTGGEGYTF. Here the CDR3 DNA reads TGCGCCAGCAGCCCCCCGGGGACAGGGGGCGAAGGCTACACCTTC. The chain links TRBV5-1 to TRBJ1-2, with 12 bases identical to TRBD1. The CDR3 is 15 amino acids. Unmatched junction bases numbered 9, after V lost 4 bases and J lost 8 bases. CDR1 is SGHRS, CDR2 YFSETQ, per germline.

The V and J genes are TRBV7-2 and TRBJ1-2, with TRBD1 as a possible D gene (6 bases). The CDR3 has 15 residues. Germline-derived CDR1 and CDR2 are SGHTA and FQGNSA. V shed 5 bases and J shed 0 bases, with 13 bases lying between them. The CDR3 is CASSARDKANYGYTF. The DNA for the CDR3 is TGTGCCAGCAGCGCCCGGGACAAAGCTAACTATGGCTACACCTTC. The variable domain in full, completed from reference TRBV7-2 and TRBJ1-2, reads GAGVSQSPSNKVTEKGKDVELRCDPISGHTALYWYRQSLGQGLEFLIYFQGNSAPDKSGLPSDRFSAERTGGSVSTLTIQRTQQEDSAVYLCASSARDKANYGYTFGSGTRLTVV.

This clonotype has a single count. This chain uses TRBV6-1 with TRBJ2-6, with D perhaps TRBD1 (5 bases). Trimming cost V 6 bases and J 3 bases, with 15 bases left between them. The CDR3 runs 16 residues. Germline CDR1 reads MNHNS; CDR2 reads SASEGT. The CDR3 is CASRALGHGGANVLTF. In DNA, the CDR3 is TGTGCCAGCAGGGCCCTCGGACACGGTGGGGCCAACGTCCTGACTTTC.

This clonotype was seen many times. V and J are TRBV28 and TRBJ2-4; 9 nucleotides line up with TRBD1. Trimming at V came to 2 bases and at J to 2 bases, leaving 10 bases not matched to a gene. Germline loops: CDR1 MDHEN, CDR2 SYDVKM. CDR3 length equals 18 residues. The CDR3 sequence is CASSLPPGQGMTKNIQYF. The CDR3 region has the DNA TGTGCCAGCAGTTTACCTCCGGGACAGGGCATGACCAAAAACATTCAGTACTTC.

This clonotype was observed many times. The V and J genes are TRBV20-1 and TRBJ2-7; D gene uncertain. CDR1 DFQATT and CDR2 SNEGSKA come from the germline V gene (reference sequence). V was shortened by 0 bases and J by 3 bases, with 18 bases between the two germline ends. This CDR3 has 16 amino acids. The CDR3 DNA reads TGCAGTGCTAGAGATCGTGGGGTCAGGAGTTTCTACGAGCAGTACTTC. Translation gives CSARDRGVRSFYEQYF.

This clonotype was picked up many times. The V gene is TRBV15, the J gene TRBJ1-3; TRBD1 aligns across 7 bases. Trimming at V came to 4 bases and at J to 1 base, leaving 7 bases not matched to a gene. CDR1 and CDR2 (germline): LNHNV, YYDKDF (reference sequence). This CDR3 is built from 16 residues. The CDR3 sequence: CATSTFRGTSGNTIYF. The DNA of the CDR3 is TGTGCCACCAGCACGTTCAGGGGGACGTCTGGAAACACCATATATTTT.

This clonotype has a handful of counts. The chain is built from TRBV6-1 and TRBJ1-2; weak D call: TRBD1 (6 bases). V shed 7 bases and J shed 3 bases, with 12 bases lying between them. Germline assignment: CDR1 MNHNS and CDR2 SASEGT. This CDR3 is 13 amino acids long. The CDR3 sequence: CASNPGTHYGYTF. In nucleotides, the CDR3 is TGTGCCAGCAATCCCGGGACACACTATGGCTACACCTTC.

This clonotype was counted between two and nine times. V and J are TRBV6-2 or TRBV6-3 and TRBJ1-1; the D is unclear. In germline, CDR1 is MNHEY, CDR2 SVGEGT. The V end lost 0 bases, the J end lost 0 bases, and 11 bases lay between the germline ends. There are 16 residues in the CDR3. The CDR3: CASSYSTGIMNTEAFF. For the CDR3, the DNA is TGTGCCAGCAGTTACTCGACGGGCATTATGAACACTGAAGCTTTCTTT.

V gene TRBV20-1 combines with J gene TRBJ2-7; 9 nucleotides line up with TRBD2. The CDR3 contains 15 residues. The V and J ends lost 3 bases and 2 bases, in that order; junction bases with no gene match: 8. Germline assignment: CDR1 DFQATT and CDR2 SNEGSKA (reference sequence). Written as DNA, the CDR3 is TGCAGTGCTAGGGCGATTAGCGGGGGCGCCTACGAGCAGTACTTC. This translates into CSARAISGGAYEQYF.

Ten or more counts support this clonotype. The chain joins TRBV5-1 to TRBJ2-7, with D possibly TRBD1 on 6 matching bases. From germline, CDR1 is SGHRS and CDR2 YFSETQ. This CDR3 has 14 residues. V lost 3 bases to trimming and J lost 2 bases, with 12 bases between them. The CDR3 coding sequence is TGCGCCAGCAGCTCTGGACAGCCAGCCTACGAGCAGTACTTC. Residues: CASSSGQPAYEQYF.

The CDR3 loop reads CASSYTGQETQYF. In DNA, the CDR3 is TGTGCCAGCAGTTACACAGGGCAGGAGACCCAGTACTTC. The chain joins TRBV28 to TRBJ2-5; possible D gene TRBD1, 6 bases. Germline V lookup: CDR1 MDHEN, CDR2 SYDVKM. The CDR3 totals 13 residues. V gave up 4 bases and J gave up 5 bases, with 11 bases separating them.

This clonotype was recorded at least ten times. The CDR3 coding sequence is TGTGCCAGCAGCTCGAAGAGAAACGGGGAGCTGTTTTTT. It specifies CASSSKRNGELFF. The V and J genes are TRBV12-3 or TRBV12-4 and TRBJ2-2; D is unresolved. The CDR3 is 13 residues long. Trimming pared 6 bases from V and 7 bases from J, leaving 12 bases between.

This clonotype was seen at least ten times. The J gene is TRBJ1-5, the V gene TRBV6-1; 7 nucleotides align to TRBD1. CDR3 size: 15 residues. Germline-derived CDR1 and CDR2 are MNHNS and SASEGT. Trimming cost V 3 bases and J 1 base; bases outside gene matches: 3. In DNA form, the CDR3 reads TGTGCCAGCAGTGAGGGACAGAGGAGCAATCAGCCCCAGCATTTT. The encoded protein is CASSEGQRSNQPQHF.